This TCR beta chain was documented in a study of control samples from healthy donors and cancer patients (dated by TCRdb to 2018 to 2020). For this clone: The antigen it recognizes is unknown. The record has no base qualities; no much larger clone is one base away.

Based on the germline V gene (reference sequence), the CDR1 and CDR2 sequences are LNHDA and SQIVND. The junction shows trimming of 3 bases on V and 5 bases on J, plus 8 bases between the germline ends. The CDR3 runs 13 residues from the cysteine to the phenylalanine. Only the CDR3 DNA stays, 39 bases, in frame from base 1. Library preparation used the immunoSEQ multiplex PCR assay. TCRdb obtained this table from immuneACCESS and retained in-frame rearrangements with V and J assigned. These tables miss some clones; where compared with another copy, unresolved V genes account for less than half of the shortfall, and the remainder is unexplained. In all, the sample holds more than 110,000 clones, and roughly 92% of those were seen once. The ten largest account for 10% to 12% of the sample.

The rearranged chain carries TRBV19 and TRBJ2-1; the D region may be TRBD1 or TRBD2, each matching 5 bases equally. This TCR came from a man aged 30 to 39 in good health. The sample was blood. The CDR3 region: CASSMVGDNEQFF. The nucleotide sequence is given as TGTGCCAGTAGTATGGTGGGGGACAATGAGCAGTTCTTC.